A selection of T cell receptor beta chains follows, all from one sample in a study of shared clonotypes between healthy human individuals. TCRdb keeps only in-frame clones here, not all; method: immunoSEQ multiplex PCR. The repertoire holds some 2,100,000 clones, around 95% seen once, with roughly 0.13% in the top ten. The sample taken for sequencing was naive CD4+ T cells sorted from blood. These receptors were obtained from a man aged 18 to 30 in good health. Each CDR3 is given with its conserved first and last residue.

v_call	j_call	cdr3_aa
TRBV10-3	TRBJ1-2	CAISESPGNPGGYTF
TRBV7-2	TRBJ2-3	CASSSGLAGEASDTQYF
TRBV5-6	TRBJ2-1	CASSYGTGDSYNEQFF
TRBV28	TRBJ1-6	CASSYRNWGNSPLHF
TRBV9	TRBJ2-5	CASSAQGRWETQYF
TRBV18	TRBJ2-3	CASSPQGASYTDTQYF
TRBV4-3	TRBJ2-2	CASSPGGLNTGELFF
TRBV6-6	TRBJ2-7	CASSYSPGGSYEQYF
TRBV19	TRBJ1-2	CASSPAGGVMNYGYTF
TRBV6-6	TRBJ2-7	CASKGSEQYF
TRBV28	TRBJ2-7	CASRRTGRWEQYF
TRBV4-3	TRBJ2-4	CASSQDGGGGGIQYF
TRBV5-1	TRBJ2-2	CAASHVPNTGELFF
TRBV14	TRBJ2-2	CASSQRYTGELFF
TRBV7-3	TRBJ2-3	CASSLNGRRDTQYF
TRBV4-3	TRBJ1-1	CASSQEDRGIRLAFF
TRBV11-2	TRBJ1-1	CASSFGTVNTEAFF
TRBV6-6	TRBJ2-7	CASSYQDSYEQYF
TRBV7-9	TRBJ1-1	CASSLGEMNTEAFF
TRBV5-6	TRBJ1-2	CASSLNSFNYGYTF
TRBV2	TRBJ2-3	CASRLLAGITDTQYF
TRBV4-1	TRBJ1-5	CASSQDPGAGNQPQHF
TRBV30	TRBJ1-4	CAWSKTKAATNEKLFF
TRBV7-3	TRBJ2-1	CASSLGTSEGEQFF
TRBV23-1	TRBJ2-7	CASSQDRGFIYEQYF
TRBV20-1	TRBJ2-2	CSAGGPGELFF
TRBV27	TRBJ1-1	CASSLSLGGRMNTEAFF
TRBV28	TRBJ1-4	CASSPSTGGLTNEKLFF
TRBV18	TRBJ2-7	CASSPQGSPYYEQYF
TRBV11-1	TRBJ1-1	CASRWDSRNTEAFF
TRBV27	TRBJ2-7	CASSFQGAYEQYF
TRBV29-1	TRBJ2-7	CSVGPNPGWDEQYF
TRBV19	TRBJ1-5	CASTPFYRAGGNQPQHF
TRBV6-5	TRBJ2-3	CASSTSDTQYF
TRBV19	TRBJ1-2	CASSIFRDDGYTF
TRBV9	TRBJ1-2	CASSVDKSRPYGYTF
TRBV28	TRBJ1-4	CASRRQGAVGEKLFF
TRBV6-9	TRBJ2-7	CARRPESAGTSAEQYF